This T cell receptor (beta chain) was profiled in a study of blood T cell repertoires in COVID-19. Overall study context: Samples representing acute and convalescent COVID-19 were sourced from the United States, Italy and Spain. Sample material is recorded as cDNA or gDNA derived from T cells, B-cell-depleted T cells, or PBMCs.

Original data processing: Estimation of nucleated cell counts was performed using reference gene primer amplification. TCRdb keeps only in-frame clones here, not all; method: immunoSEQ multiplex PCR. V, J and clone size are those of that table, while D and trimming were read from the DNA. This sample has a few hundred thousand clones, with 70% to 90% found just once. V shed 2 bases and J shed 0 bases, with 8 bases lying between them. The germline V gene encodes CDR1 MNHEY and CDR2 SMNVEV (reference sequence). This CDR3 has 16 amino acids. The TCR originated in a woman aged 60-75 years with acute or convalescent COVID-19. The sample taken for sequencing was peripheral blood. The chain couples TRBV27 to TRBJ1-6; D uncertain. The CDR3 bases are TGTGCCAGCAGTTTACGGTCTCACTCCTATAATTCACCCCTCCACTTT. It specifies CASSLRSHSYNSPLHF.